This T cell receptor beta chain was captured by sequencing in a study of CD8 T cells in Susac syndrome. Findings of the study overall: A relatively small number of individuals underwent TCR sequencing and HLA analysis.

V lost 5 bases and J lost 0, with 14 bases in between. CDR1 and CDR2 from the germline V gene are SGHTA and FQGNSA. This CDR3 has 16 residues. TCR beta from blood CD8+ and CD4+ T cells was sequenced. CD8+ and CD4+ T cells were negatively isolated; TEMRA cells were FACS-enriched. RNA was extracted with the RNeasy kit, and a quantity of roughly 0.5 to 1 ug was reverse transcribed using random hexamers. TCRdb re-derived calls from the immunoSEQ multiplex PCR reads in MiXCR, one entry per CDR3 protein. The sample carries about 170,000 distinct CDR3 sequences, approximately 94% recorded once. As to this clonotype: The antigen is unknown.

The source is a human donor with multiple sclerosis. The sequencing input was CD4+ T cells from PBMCs. The genes are TRBV7-2 and TRBJ2-1; either TRBD1 or TRBD2 may fit D (5 bases each). The CDR3 nucleotides read TGTGCCAGCAGCAAACAGGCCGGGGCCTCCTACAATGAGCAGTTCTTC. Amino acid sequence: CASSKQAGASYNEQFF.